This T cell receptor (beta chain) was profiled in a study of regulatory T cells in long-lasting Graves disease. Study at large: The definition of persistent Graves' disease was over 5 years of antithyroid drugs with positive TSH receptor antibodies.

Construction of TCR beta libraries relied on iRepertoire HTBI primers and on Arm-PCR targeting CDR3 regions. TCRdb fed the multiplex PCR reads into MiXCR, producing one record per CDR3 protein. The sample includes some 330,000 distinct CDR3 sequences, approximately 25% of them seen just once. Noted time point: persistent/refractory GD, antithyroid drugs over 5 years with positive TRAb. PBMC RNA served as the TCR library source. Patient provenance is recorded as an endocrinology department in Xi'an, China. Study-level findings and limits: Persistent Graves' patients showed less TCR diversity than newly diagnosed ones.

V was shortened by 3 bases and J by 5 bases, with 13 bases between the two germline ends. The CDR3 runs to 14 residues. Germline V gives CDR1 MDHEN, CDR2 SYDVKM. The table lists this clonotype with many counts. Its target is unknown. V is TRBV28 and J is TRBJ2-5; perhaps TRBD2 as D (6 bases). The sample in question was peripheral blood mononuclear cells (PBMCs), obtained when the disease was refractory, from a patient treated with antithyroid drugs. The origin of this receptor is a middle-aged woman with Graves disease. The CDR3 loop reads CASSFLGRAETQYF. CDR3 DNA: TGTGCCAGCAGTTTCCTCGGGAGAGCGGAGACCCAGTACTTC.